One sample yielded the 9 T cell receptor beta chains listed below, sequenced in a study of control samples from healthy donors and cancer patients. Sequencing was performed with immunoSEQ multiplex PCR; in TCRdb, only in-frame clones are kept and a portion is missing. The data show around 50,000 clones, with about nine tenths seen just once and about 1.4% held by the top ten. The source material was PBMCs. Source of these receptors: a man aged 35 to 55 with colorectal cancer.

The J gene is TRBJ2-1, the V gene TRBV27; TRBD2 matches 9 bases. Germline V lookup: CDR1 MNHEY, CDR2 SMNVEV (reference sequence). This CDR3 contains 14 residues. The V gene end was trimmed by 7 bases and the J gene end by 9 bases; junction bases not matched to a gene: 10. The CDR3 DNA reads TGTGCCAGCAAGATCGGCGGGAGGGGGGGTGAGCAGTTCTTC. Encoded protein: CASKIGGRGGEQFF.

The V call is TRBV7-9, the J call TRBJ1-2, with 11 bases matching TRBD1. Germline CDR1 reads SEHNR; CDR2 reads FQNEAQ (reference sequence). There are 14 residues in the CDR3. Unmatched junction bases numbered 2, after V lost 3 bases and J lost 5 bases. In DNA, the CDR3 is TGTGCCAGCAGCTTGGGACAGGGGGATTATGGCTACACCTTC. Its protein is CASSLGQGDYGYTF.

This chain joins TRBV7-9 and TRBJ2-5; 9 bases are a match to TRBD1. V lost 4 bases to trimming and J lost 5 bases; unmatched junction nucleotides: 5. The CDR3 has 14 amino acids. Germline V lookup: CDR1 SEHNR, CDR2 FQNEAQ (reference sequence). Here the CDR3 reads CASSSYRGPETQYF. For the CDR3, the DNA is TGTGCCAGCAGCTCGTACAGGGGGCCCGAGACCCAGTACTTC. The whole variable domain, filled in from reference TRBV7-9 and TRBJ2-5, reads DTGVSQNPRHKITKRGQNVTFRCDPISEHNRLYWYRQTLGQGPEFLTYFQNEAQLEKSRLLSDRFSAERPKGSFSTLEIQRTEQGDSAMYLCASSSYRGPETQYFGPGTRLLVL.

The chain links TRBV9 to TRBJ2-7; TRBD1 might be the D (5 bases). The length of the CDR3 is 14 residues. V lost 0 bases to trimming and J lost 1 base, with 8 bases between them. Germline CDR1 reads SGDLS; CDR2 reads YYNGEE. The CDR3 here is CASSVEAGSYEQYF. CDR3 nucleotide sequence: TGTGCCAGCAGCGTAGAGGCAGGGTCCTACGAGCAGTACTTC. The full variable domain, rest sourced from reference TRBV9 and TRBJ2-7, is DSGVTQTPKHLITATGQRVTLRCSPRSGDLSVYWYQQSLDQGLQFLIQYYNGEERAKGNILERFSAQQFPDLHSELNLSSLELGDSALYFCASSVEAGSYEQYFGPGTRLTVT.

The rearrangement uses TRBV10-3 and TRBJ1-2; 8 bases match TRBD1. The CDR3 runs to 13 residues. J gave up 7 bases and V 3 bases, and 4 bases lay outside the gene matches. From germline, CDR1 is ENHRY and CDR2 SYGVKD. The CDR3 reads CAISEGTGGGYTF. The CDR3 DNA reads TGTGCCATCAGTGAAGGAACAGGGGGTGGCTACACCTTC.

The CDR3 DNA is TGTGCCCGTGTGAAGGCGAACACCGGGGAGCTGTTTTTT. Its protein is CARVKANTGELFF. V is TRBV30 and J is TRBJ2-2; no firm D call. The CDR3 is 13 residues long. Trimming removed 8 bases at V and 0 bases at J, with 10 bases between. CDR1 and CDR2 (germline): GTSNPN, SVGIG (reference sequence).

CDR3 residues: CASSYQATGLNTEAFF. CDR3 DNA: TGCGCCAGCAGCTACCAAGCGACAGGGCTGAACACTGAAGCTTTCTTT. The genes are TRBV5-1 and TRBJ1-1; 7 bases are shared with TRBD1. J was trimmed by 0 bases and V by 3 bases; bases with no gene match: 8. This CDR3 region has 16 residues. CDR1 and CDR2 from the germline V gene are SGHRS and YFSETQ.

V gene TRBV27 combines with J gene TRBJ2-7, with D unclear. Between the trimmed V and J ends, which lost 4 bases and 4 bases, there was a span of 11 bases. There are 13 residues in the CDR3. Looked up from germline, CDR1 is MNHEY and CDR2 is SMNVEV (reference sequence). CDR3 in DNA: TGTGCCAGCAGTTCCTACCTCGGATACGAGCAGTACTTC. Its translation is CASSSYLGYEQYF.

This chain uses TRBV7-2 with TRBJ2-5; no clear D gene. V lost 1 base and J 4 bases, leaving 4 bases between the germline ends. From germline, CDR1 is SGHTA and CDR2 FQGNSA. The CDR3 consists of 12 residues. CDR3 sequence: CASSLGTETQYF. Written as DNA, the CDR3 is TGTGCCAGCAGCTTAGGTACAGAGACCCAGTACTTC.